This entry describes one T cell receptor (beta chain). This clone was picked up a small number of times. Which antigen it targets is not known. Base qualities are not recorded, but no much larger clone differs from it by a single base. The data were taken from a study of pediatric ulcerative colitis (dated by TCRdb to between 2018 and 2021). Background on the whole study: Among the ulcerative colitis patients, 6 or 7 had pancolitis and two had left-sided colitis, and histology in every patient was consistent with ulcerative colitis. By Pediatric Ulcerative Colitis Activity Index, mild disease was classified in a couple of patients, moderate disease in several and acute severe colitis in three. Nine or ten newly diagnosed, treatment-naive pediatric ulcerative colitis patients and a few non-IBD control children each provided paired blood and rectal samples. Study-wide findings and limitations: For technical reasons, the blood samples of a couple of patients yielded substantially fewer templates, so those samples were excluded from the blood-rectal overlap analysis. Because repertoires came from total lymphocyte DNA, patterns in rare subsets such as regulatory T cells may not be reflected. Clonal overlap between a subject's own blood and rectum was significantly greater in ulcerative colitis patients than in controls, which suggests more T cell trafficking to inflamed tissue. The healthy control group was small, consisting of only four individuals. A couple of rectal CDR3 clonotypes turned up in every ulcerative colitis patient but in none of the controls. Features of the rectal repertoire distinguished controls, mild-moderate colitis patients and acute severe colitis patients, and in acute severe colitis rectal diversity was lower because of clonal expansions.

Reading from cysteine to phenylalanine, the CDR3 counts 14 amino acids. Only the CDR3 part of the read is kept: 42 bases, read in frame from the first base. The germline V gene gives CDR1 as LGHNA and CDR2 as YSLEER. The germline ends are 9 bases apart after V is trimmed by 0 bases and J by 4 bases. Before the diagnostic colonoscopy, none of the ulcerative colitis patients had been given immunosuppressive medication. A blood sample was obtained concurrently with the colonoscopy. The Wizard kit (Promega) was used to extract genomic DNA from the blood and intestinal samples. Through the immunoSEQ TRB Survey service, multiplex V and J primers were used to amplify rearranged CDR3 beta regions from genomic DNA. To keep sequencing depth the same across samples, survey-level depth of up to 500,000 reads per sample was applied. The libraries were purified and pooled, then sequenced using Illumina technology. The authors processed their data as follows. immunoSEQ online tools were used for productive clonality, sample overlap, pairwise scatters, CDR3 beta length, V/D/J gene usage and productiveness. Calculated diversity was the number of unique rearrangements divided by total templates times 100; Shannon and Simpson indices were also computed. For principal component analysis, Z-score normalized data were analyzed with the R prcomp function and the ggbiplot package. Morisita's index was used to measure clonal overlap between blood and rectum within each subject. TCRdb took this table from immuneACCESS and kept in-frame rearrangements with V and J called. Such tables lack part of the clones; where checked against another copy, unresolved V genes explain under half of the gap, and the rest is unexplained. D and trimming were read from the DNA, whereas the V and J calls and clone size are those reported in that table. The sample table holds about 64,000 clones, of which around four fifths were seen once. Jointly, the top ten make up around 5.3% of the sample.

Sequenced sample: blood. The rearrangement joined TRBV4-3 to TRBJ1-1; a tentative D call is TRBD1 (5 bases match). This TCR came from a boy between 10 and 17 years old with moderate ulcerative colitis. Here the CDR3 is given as CASSQDQGSTEAFF. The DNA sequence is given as TGCGCCAGCAGCCAAGATCAGGGCAGCACTGAAGCTTTCTTT.